The clone carrying this T cell receptor (beta chain) was detected a few times. No antigen is known for it. TCRdb independently ran MiXCR on the 5' RACE reads; one entry per CDR3 protein. The sample consists of approximately 540,000 distinct CDR3 sequences, over 9.5% of them appearing once. This sample stems from a study of CD8 T cells in ankylosing spondylitis. Study conclusions and caveats: CD8+ by phenotype, disease-linked clones were relatively rare in peripheral blood. Characteristic, it appeared, of ankylosing spondylitis blood was a TCR beta motif of 7 or 8 highly homologous variants. Within matched ankylosing spondylitis synovial fluid, disease-linked clones were reportedly significantly enriched. Previous work reported some of these motif variants in the synovial fluid and blood of reactive arthritis.

V shed 3 bases and J shed 8 bases, with 11 bases lying between them. This CDR3 has 12 residues. The germline CDR1 and CDR2 sequences are DFQATT and SNEGSKA (reference sequence). This rearrangement joins TRBV20-1 to TRBJ2-1; D may be TRBD2 (5 bases). The sequencing input was blood, either unsorted or a sorted T cell fraction (not recorded which). The sequence was obtained from a male donor with ankylosing spondylitis. CDR3 sequence (DNA): TGCAGTGCTAGCGTCTCGCGGGATGAGCAGTTCTTC. Translated, it gives CSASVSRDEQFF.